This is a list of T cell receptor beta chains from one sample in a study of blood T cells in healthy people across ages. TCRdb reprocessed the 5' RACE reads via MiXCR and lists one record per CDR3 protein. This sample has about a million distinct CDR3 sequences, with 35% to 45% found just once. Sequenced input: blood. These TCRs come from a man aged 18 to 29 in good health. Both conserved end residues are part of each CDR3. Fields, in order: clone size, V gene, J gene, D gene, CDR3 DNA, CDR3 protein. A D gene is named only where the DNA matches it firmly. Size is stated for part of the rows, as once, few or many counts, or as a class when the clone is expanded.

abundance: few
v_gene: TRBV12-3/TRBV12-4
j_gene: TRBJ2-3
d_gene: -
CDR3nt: TGTGCCAGCAGTTTATCCAGTTCAGGGGCAGATACGCAGTATTTT
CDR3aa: CASSLSSSGADTQYF

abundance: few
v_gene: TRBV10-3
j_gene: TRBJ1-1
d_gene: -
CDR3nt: TGTGCCATCAGTGAGTCGGGGGAGGCTTTCTTT
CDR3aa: CAISESGEAFF

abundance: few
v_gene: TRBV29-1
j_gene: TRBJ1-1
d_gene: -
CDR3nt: TGCAGCGTTGGGGGAACAATGAACACTGAAGCTTTCTTT
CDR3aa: CSVGGTMNTEAFF

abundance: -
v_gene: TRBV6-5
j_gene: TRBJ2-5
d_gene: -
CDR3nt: TGTGCCAGCAGCCGAGGGCCCCGAGAGTACTTC
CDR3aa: CASSRGPREYF

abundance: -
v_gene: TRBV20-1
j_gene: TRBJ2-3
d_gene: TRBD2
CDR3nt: TGCAGTGTGACTAGCGGGGGGAGGACAGATACGCAGTATTTT
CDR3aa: CSVTSGGRTDTQYF

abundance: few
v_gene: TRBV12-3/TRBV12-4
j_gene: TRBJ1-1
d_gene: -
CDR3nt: TGTGCCAGCAGGCCCCTCTCGGTGAACACTGAAGCTTTCTTT
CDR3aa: CASRPLSVNTEAFF

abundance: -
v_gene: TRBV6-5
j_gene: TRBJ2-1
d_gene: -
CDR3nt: TGTGCCAGCGGAAGAGGGAGTCCCTACAAGGAGCAGTTCTTC
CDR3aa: CASGRGSPYKEQFF

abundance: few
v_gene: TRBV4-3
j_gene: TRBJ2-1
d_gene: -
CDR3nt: TGCGCCAGCAGCCAAGAACCAGCGGCCAACTCCTACAATGAGCAGTTCTTC
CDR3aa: CASSQEPAANSYNEQFF

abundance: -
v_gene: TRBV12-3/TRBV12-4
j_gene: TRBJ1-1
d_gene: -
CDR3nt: TGTGCCAGCAGTTTAGGGAATATGAAAGCTTTCTTT
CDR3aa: CASSLGNMKAFF

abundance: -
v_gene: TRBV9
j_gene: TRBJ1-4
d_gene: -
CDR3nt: TGTGTCAGCAGCGTAGGGGAGGATACAACTAATGAAAAACTGTTTTTT
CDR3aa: CVSSVGEDTTNEKLFF

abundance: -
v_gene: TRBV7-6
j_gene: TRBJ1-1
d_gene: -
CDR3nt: TGTGCCAGCAGCTTAGATCCCTCACAGGGTGAAGCTTTCTTT
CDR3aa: CASSLDPSQGEAFF

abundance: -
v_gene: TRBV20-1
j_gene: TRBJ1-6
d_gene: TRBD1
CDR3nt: TGCAGTGCTAGAGCTCCCACAGGGGCACCCCTCCACTTT
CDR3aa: CSARAPTGAPLHF

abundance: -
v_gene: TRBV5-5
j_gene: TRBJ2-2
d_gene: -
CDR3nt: TGTGCCAGCGGCGCGCGCTCCGCGCCTTCCGGGGAGCTGTTTTTT
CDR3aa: CASGARSAPSGELFF

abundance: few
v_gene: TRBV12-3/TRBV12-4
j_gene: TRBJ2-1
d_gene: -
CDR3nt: TGTGCCAGCAGCTATACCCTGGGACTGCCGAGCTCCTACAATGAGCAGTTCTTC
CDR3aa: CASSYTLGLPSSYNEQFF

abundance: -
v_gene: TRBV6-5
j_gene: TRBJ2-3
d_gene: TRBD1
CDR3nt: TGTGCCAGCAGAGGACAGGGTCCAGATACGCAGTATTTT
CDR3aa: CASRGQGPDTQYF

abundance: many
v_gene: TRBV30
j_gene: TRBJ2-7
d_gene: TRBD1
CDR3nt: TGTGCCTGGACGACAGGGGGCTTCTACGAGCAGTACTTC
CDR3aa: CAWTTGGFYEQYF

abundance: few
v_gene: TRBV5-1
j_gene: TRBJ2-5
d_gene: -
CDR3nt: TGCGCCAGCCGAGCCTCAACCCAAGAGACCCAGTACTTC
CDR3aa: CASRASTQETQYF

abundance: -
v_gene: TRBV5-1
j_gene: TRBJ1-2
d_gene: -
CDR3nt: TGCGCCAGCAGCTCGCATAAAAGTCTAAGGGGGTACTATGGCTACACCTTC
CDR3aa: CASSSHKSLRGYYGYTF

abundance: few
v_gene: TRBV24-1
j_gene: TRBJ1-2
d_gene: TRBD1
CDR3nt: TGTGCCACCGCGGGACAGGGGCCCAACTATGGCTACACCTTC
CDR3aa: CATAGQGPNYGYTF

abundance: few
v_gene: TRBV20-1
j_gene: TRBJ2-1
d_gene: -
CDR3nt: TGCAGTGCAGGGAGCCACGACTTCTATGAGCAGTTCTTC
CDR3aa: CSAGSHDFYEQFF

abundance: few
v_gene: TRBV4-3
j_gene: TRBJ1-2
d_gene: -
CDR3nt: TGCGCCAGCAGCCAAAGAGGGGGTCGGGGCGGCTACACCTTC
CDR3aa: CASSQRGGRGGYTF

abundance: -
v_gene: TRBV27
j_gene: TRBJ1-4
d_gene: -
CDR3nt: TGTGCCAGCAGCCCCCGTCCAGTCAAGGGATTAGATGAAAAACTGTTTTTT
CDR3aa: CASSPRPVKGLDEKLFF

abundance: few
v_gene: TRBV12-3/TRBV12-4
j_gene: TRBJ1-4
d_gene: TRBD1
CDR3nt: TGTGCCAGCAGTCCACTGGGGACAGGGAAGGAAAAACTGTTTTTT
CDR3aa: CASSPLGTGKEKLFF

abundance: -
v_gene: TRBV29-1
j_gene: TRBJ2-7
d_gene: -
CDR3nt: TGCAGCGTTGATGACGGATTGAAGAACAATGAGCAGTACTTC
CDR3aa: CSVDDGLKNNEQYF

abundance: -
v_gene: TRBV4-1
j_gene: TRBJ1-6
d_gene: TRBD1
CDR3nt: TGCGCCAGCAGCCAAGCGGACAGGGATTCACCCCTCCACTTT
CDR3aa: CASSQADRDSPLHF

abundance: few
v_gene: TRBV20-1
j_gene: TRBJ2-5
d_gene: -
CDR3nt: TGCAGTGCCGATAGGGGGTCGAAGACCCAGTACTTC
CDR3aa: CSADRGSKTQYF

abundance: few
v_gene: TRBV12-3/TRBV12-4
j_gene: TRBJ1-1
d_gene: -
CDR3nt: TGTGCCAGCAGTACTCGAATGAACACTGAAGCTTTCTTT
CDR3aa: CASSTRMNTEAFF

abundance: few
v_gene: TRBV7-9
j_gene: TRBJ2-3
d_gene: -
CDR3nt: TGTGCCAGCAGCTGGGCGGCCACAGATACGCAGTATTTT
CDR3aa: CASSWAATDTQYF

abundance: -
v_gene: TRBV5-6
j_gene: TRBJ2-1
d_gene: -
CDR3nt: TGTGCCAGCAGCTTGGAGCGAGGCCGAAACAATGAGCAGTTCTTC
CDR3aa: CASSLERGRNNEQFF

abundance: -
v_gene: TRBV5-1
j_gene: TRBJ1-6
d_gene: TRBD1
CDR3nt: TGCGCCAGCAGCTCGGGACAGGGACAAGAGTCACCCCTCCACTTT
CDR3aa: CASSSGQGQESPLHF

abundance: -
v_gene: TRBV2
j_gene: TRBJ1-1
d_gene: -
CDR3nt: TGTGCCAGCAGTGGGAGGATGGCTTTCTTT
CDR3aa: CASSGRMAFF

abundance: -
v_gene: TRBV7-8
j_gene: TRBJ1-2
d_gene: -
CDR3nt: TGTGCCAGCAGCCTCTACCAGGACAGAGCCTGGGGCTACACCTTC
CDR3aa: CASSLYQDRAWGYTF

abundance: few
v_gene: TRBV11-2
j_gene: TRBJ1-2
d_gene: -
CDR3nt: TGTGCCAGCAGCTTACTCCCGACAGTTAACTATGGCTACACCTTC
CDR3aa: CASSLLPTVNYGYTF

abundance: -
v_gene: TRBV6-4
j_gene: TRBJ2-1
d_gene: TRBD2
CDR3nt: TGTGCCAGCAGTGACCGTCTAGCGGGCAGAAATGAGCAGTTCTTC
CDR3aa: CASSDRLAGRNEQFF

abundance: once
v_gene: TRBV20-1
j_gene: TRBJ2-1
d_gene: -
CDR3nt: TGCAGTGCTAGACCGATTCCAAGAGGGTTAGCCAAAAACATTCAGTTCTTC
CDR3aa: CSARPIPRGLAKNIQFF

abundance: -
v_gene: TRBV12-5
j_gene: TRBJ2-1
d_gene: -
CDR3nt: TGTGCTAGTGGGTCGAATCCCCCGGGACACCAAGAGACCCAGTTCTTC
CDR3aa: CASGSNPPGHQETQFF

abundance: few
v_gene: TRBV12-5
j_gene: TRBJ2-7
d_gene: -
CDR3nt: TGTGCTAGTGCCCAGGGGTCCTCCCGGGGCGAGCAGTACTTC
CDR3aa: CASAQGSSRGEQYF

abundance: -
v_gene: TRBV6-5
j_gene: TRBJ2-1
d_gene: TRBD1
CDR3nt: TGTGCCAGCAGGAACCCGAACAGGGGGCTCAACAATGAGCAGTTCTTC
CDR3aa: CASRNPNRGLNNEQFF

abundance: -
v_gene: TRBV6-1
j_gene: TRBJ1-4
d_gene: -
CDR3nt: TGTGCCAGCAGTACCCGGGCAAATGAAAAACTGTTTTTT
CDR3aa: CASSTRANEKLFF

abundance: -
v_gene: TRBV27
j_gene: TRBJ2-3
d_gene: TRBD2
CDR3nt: TGTGCCAGCACCCCGGGACTAGCTAGTGATACGCAGTATTTT
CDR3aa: CASTPGLASDTQYF

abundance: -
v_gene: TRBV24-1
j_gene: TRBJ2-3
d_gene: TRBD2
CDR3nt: TGTGCCACCAGTGATTTTCCAAGTGGAGGTAGGGAGGGGACAGATACGCAGTATTTT
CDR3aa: CATSDFPSGGREGTDTQYF